The 22 T cell receptor beta chains given below trace back to one sample, sequenced in a study of blood T cell repertoires in COVID-19. Clones were sequenced by immunoSEQ multiplex PCR, and TCRdb holds only the in-frame ones, with some missing. The data show roughly 280,000 clones, 80% to 90% seen once. The specimen sequenced was peripheral blood. These receptors originate from a woman in her 70s with acute or convalescent COVID-19.

This chain connects TRBV11-2 to TRBJ2-1; 9 nucleotides match TRBD2. V lost 5 bases to trimming and J lost 8 bases; unmatched junction nucleotides: 10. The CDR3 is made up of 15 amino acids. CDR1 and CDR2 (germline): SGHAT, FQNNGV. The CDR3 nucleotides are TGTGCCAGCAGCCGGGGCCAGCGGGGGGACGATGAGCAGTTCTTC. As protein: CASSRGQRGDDEQFF.

V usage is TRBV5-6 and J usage is TRBJ1-2, with 7 bases lining up with TRBD1. Germline V CDR1 and CDR2: SGHDT, YYEEEE. Germline trimming cut 0 bases from V and 3 bases from J; bases unmatched to any gene: 5. The CDR3 sequence is 15 residues long. In nucleotides, the CDR3 is TGTGCCAGCAGCTTGGGACAGGGACCTTACTATGGCTACACCTTC. Its protein product is CASSLGQGPYYGYTF.

J is TRBJ2-3 and V is TRBV7-9; TRBD2 matches at 7 bases. This CDR3 is built from 16 residues. V was clipped by 5 bases and J by 0 bases; unmatched bases: 8. CDR1 is SEHNR, CDR2 FQNEAQ, per germline (reference sequence). The CDR3 sequence is CASSPRLADSTDTQYF. The CDR3 DNA sequence: TGTGCCAGCAGCCCCCGCCTAGCGGATAGCACAGATACGCAGTATTTT. Full variable domain (rest looked up from reference TRBV7-9 and TRBJ2-3): DTGVSQNPRHKITKRGQNVTFRCDPISEHNRLYWYRQTLGQGPEFLTYFQNEAQLEKSRLLSDRFSAERPKGSFSTLEIQRTEQGDSAMYLCASSPRLADSTDTQYFGPGTRLTVL.

Only a few counts were recorded for this clone. The chain employs TRBV28 and TRBJ1-5, with D maybe TRBD1 (6 bases). Trimming left V 1 base short and J 8 bases short, with 21 bases between. This CDR3 has 17 residues. Germline-derived CDR1 and CDR2 are MDHEN and SYDVKM. The CDR3 coding sequence is TGTGCCAGCAGTTTATTGGGAGGGGCAGGGGAGTTTGAGCCCCAGCATTTT. Translation gives CASSLLGGAGEFEPQHF. Filled out from reference TRBV28 and TRBJ1-5, the complete variable domain reads DVKVTQSSRYLVKRTGEKVFLECVQDMDHENMFWYRQDPGLGLRLIYFSYDVKMKEKGDIPEGYSVSREKKERFSLILESASTNQTSMYLCASSLLGGAGEFEPQHFGDGTRLSIL.

The chain's CDR3 is CASSPIAGGVPNEQFF. In DNA form, the CDR3 reads TGTGCCAGCAGTCCGATAGCGGGTGGAGTTCCCAATGAGCAGTTCTTC. The rearrangement joins TRBV2 to TRBJ2-1; 7 nucleotides match TRBD2. Germline V lookup: CDR1 SNHLY, CDR2 FYNNEI. Unmatched junction bases numbered 13, after V lost 5 bases and J lost 6 bases. The CDR3 is 16 amino acids. Supplemented by reference TRBV2 and TRBJ2-1, the full variable domain reads EPEVTQTPSHQVTQMGQEVILRCVPISNHLYFYWYRQILGQKVEFLVSFYNNEISEKSEIFDDQFSVERPDGSNFTLKIRSTKLEDSAMYFCASSPIAGGVPNEQFFGPGTRLTVL.

The chain recombines TRBV15 with TRBJ2-5, with unresolved D. V dropped 0 bases and J dropped 14 bases, with 16 bases sitting between them. The CDR3 has 13 residues. Germline V CDR1 and CDR2: LNHNV, YYDKDF (reference sequence). The CDR3 region is CATSREGGEVRYF. The CDR3 region has the DNA TGTGCCACCAGCAGAGAAGGCGGAGAGGTTCGATACTTC.

V usage is TRBV28 and J usage is TRBJ1-2; 8 bases map to TRBD1. Trimming took 5 bases from V and 4 from J; bases not matched to a gene: 9. CDR3 length: 15 residues. Germline V gene lookup returns CDR1 MDHEN and CDR2 SYDVKM. CDR3 loop: CASSPPSTGVYGYTF. The CDR3 nucleotides read TGTGCCAGCAGTCCTCCCTCGACAGGGGTCTATGGCTACACCTTC.

This clone occurred a few times. The CDR3 is CASSFEQAYNSPLHF. The CDR3 DNA follows: TGTGCCAGCAGCTTTGAGCAAGCCTATAATTCACCCCTCCACTTT. This chain links TRBV5-8 with TRBJ1-6, with D uncertain. With 2 bases removed from V and 2 bases from J, the gap between germline ends came to 8 bases. Germline V gene sequence: CDR1 SGHTS, CDR2 YDEGEE. CDR3 size: 15 residues. The full variable domain, completed using reference TRBV5-8 and TRBJ1-6, is EAGVTQSPTHLIKTRGQQATLRCSPISGHTSVYWYQQALGLGLQFLLWYDEGEERNRGNFPPRFSGRQFPNYSSELNVNALELEDSALYLCASSFEQAYNSPLHFGNGTRLTVT.

In the case of this clone: Mismatch with germline at one junction end may stem from a read error. The rearrangement uses TRBV6-6 and TRBJ2-7; D is possibly TRBD2 (5 bases). Germline assignment: CDR1 MNHNY and CDR2 SVGAGI (reference sequence). This CDR3 comprises 15 residues. Written as DNA, the CDR3 is TGTGCCAGCAGTTACCCCGGGATCGGCTCCGACGAGCAGTACTTC. Amino acids: CASSYPGIGSDEQYF.

The chain employs TRBV3-1 (or the pseudogene TRBV3-2) and TRBJ1-4; 7 bases agree with TRBD1. Germline CDR1 LGHDT, CDR2 YNNKEL (reference sequence). J was trimmed by 13 bases and V by 5 bases; bases with no gene match: 4. This CDR3 contains 11 residues. CDR3 DNA sequence: TGTGCCAGCAGCGACAGGGTAGGACTGTTTTTT. As protein: CASSDRVGLFF.

CDR3 nucleotide sequence: TGCGCCAGCAGCCGACAGGGAGGTGGAAAACTGTTTTTT. Amino acid sequence: CASSRQGGGKLFF. The chain has TRBV4-1 and TRBJ1-4; 7 nucleotides line up with TRBD1. Losses at the gene ends were 4 bases for V and 10 bases for J; bases not matched to a gene: 6. The germline V gene encodes CDR1 MGHRA and CDR2 YSYEKL. This CDR3 region has 13 residues.

This clone was found a few times. The chain couples TRBV2 to TRBJ1-1, with 7 positions matching TRBD1. This CDR3 has 13 residues. Germline lookup yields CDR1 SNHLY and CDR2 FYNNEI. V lost 4 bases and J lost 3; bases outside the gene matches: 2. In DNA form, the CDR3 reads TGTGCCAGCAGTGGGACAGGCCACACTGAAGCTTTCTTT. This translates into CASSGTGHTEAFF. Together with reference TRBV2 and TRBJ1-1, the CDR3 gives the full variable domain: EPEVTQTPSHQVTQMGQEVILRCVPISNHLYFYWYRQILGQKVEFLVSFYNNEISEKSEIFDDQFSVERPDGSNFTLKIRSTKLEDSAMYFCASSGTGHTEAFFGQGTRLTVV.

DNA for the CDR3: TGTGCCAGTAGTTCCGTGGGCAGCTTGTTCTTGAACACTGAAGCTTTCTTT. Its protein is CASSSVGSLFLNTEAFF. V usage is TRBV19 and J usage is TRBJ1-1; D gene ambiguous. The germline CDR1 and CDR2 sequences are LNHDA and SQIVND (reference sequence). V was trimmed by 5 bases and J by 0 bases, leaving 19 bases between them. The CDR3 is 17 residues long.

The chain carries TRBV5-4 and TRBJ2-3; D is perhaps TRBD1 (8 bases). The V end was cut by 5 bases, the J end by 5 bases, with 15 bases between. The CDR3 consists of 14 residues. Per germline, CDR1 SGHNT and CDR2 YYREEE (reference sequence). The CDR3 here is CASRVDREGDTQYF. As DNA, the CDR3 is TGTGCCAGCAGAGTGGACAGGGAGGGAGATACGCAGTATTTT.

The chain carries TRBV6-5 and TRBJ2-3; tentative D call: TRBD2 (7 bases). The CDR3 runs to 15 residues. The V end was cut by 7 bases, the J end by 2 bases, with 16 bases between. Germline V gene sequence: CDR1 MNHEY, CDR2 SVGAGI. CDR3 sequence: CASNPGGLNTDTQYF. CDR3 nucleotides: TGTGCCAGCAACCCGGGGGGCCTGAACACAGATACGCAGTATTTT.

The chain is built from TRBV6-6 and TRBJ2-5, with a possible D match to TRBD1 (5 bases). Germline values: CDR1 MNHNY, CDR2 SVGAGI (reference sequence). V was pared by 5 bases and J by 4 bases, with 14 bases between. The CDR3 is 14 residues long. As DNA, the CDR3 is TGTGCCAGCAGTAACCAGGGTGGCTCAGAGACCCAGTACTTC. Translating it yields CASSNQGGSETQYF.

This clone has only one observation. The chain joins TRBV7-9 to TRBJ1-2, with D perhaps TRBD1 (5 bases). The CDR3 loop spans 14 amino acids. Trimming shortened V by 8 bases and J by 4 bases, and 17 bases separated the two germline ends. The germline V gene has CDR1 SEHNR and CDR2 FQNEAQ (reference sequence). CDR3 in amino acids: CASGGSPEGYGYTF. The CDR3, as DNA: TGTGCCAGCGGGGGGTCGCCAGAGGGCTATGGCTACACCTTC. Complete variable domain (other parts from reference TRBV7-9 and TRBJ1-2): DTGVSQNPRHKITKRGQNVTFRCDPISEHNRLYWYRQTLGQGPEFLTYFQNEAQLEKSRLLSDRFSAERPKGSFSTLEIQRTEQGDSAMYLCASGGSPEGYGYTFGSGTRLTVV.

The chain couples TRBV5-1 to TRBJ2-5; tentatively, D is TRBD2 (6 bases). The germline CDR1 and CDR2 sequences are SGHRS and YFSETQ. This CDR3 spans 15 amino acids. V gave up 2 bases and J gave up 1 base, with 12 bases separating them. CDR3: CASSFTGTLQETQYF. In DNA form, the CDR3 reads TGCGCCAGCAGCTTCACCGGGACTCTCCAAGAGACCCAGTACTTC.

The V gene is TRBV7-9, the J gene TRBJ2-1, with 14 positions matching TRBD2. The CDR3 runs to 16 residues. CDR1 SEHNR and CDR2 FQNEAQ come from the germline V gene (reference sequence). The V and J ends lost 4 bases and 8 bases, in that order; junction bases with no gene match: 7. The CDR3 nucleotides are TGTGCCAGCAGCTCGCCGGGGACTAGCGGGGGTTATGAGCAGTTCTTC. It specifies CASSSPGTSGGYEQFF.

V is TRBV24-1 and J is TRBJ2-2; D is ambiguous. Per germline, CDR1 KGHDR and CDR2 SFDVKD. Trimming cost V 3 bases and J 8 bases, with 6 bases left between them. The CDR3 is 12 amino acids. The chain's CDR3 is CATSDLAGELFF. Written as DNA, the CDR3 is TGTGCCACCAGTGATCTCGCGGGGGAGCTGTTTTTT.

The V gene is TRBV10-3, the J gene TRBJ2-7; TRBD1 agrees at 10 bases. The junction had 5 bases not matched to a gene; V was cut back by 6 bases and J by 3 bases. Germline CDR1 is ENHRY and CDR2 is SYGVKD. The CDR3 extends over 14 amino acids. DNA for the CDR3: TGTGCCATCAGGGGGACAGGGGATAACTACGAGCAGTACTTC. This translates into CAIRGTGDNYEQYF.

The chain carries TRBV5-1 and TRBJ1-6; D gene unclear. Germline V gene sequence: CDR1 SGHRS, CDR2 YFSETQ. The V end lost 1 base, the J end lost 2 bases, and 7 bases lay between the germline ends. There are 15 residues in the CDR3. The CDR3, as DNA: TGCGCCAGCAGCTTGAGCACAGCCTATAATTCACCCCTCCACTTT. Translating gives CASSLSTAYNSPLHF.